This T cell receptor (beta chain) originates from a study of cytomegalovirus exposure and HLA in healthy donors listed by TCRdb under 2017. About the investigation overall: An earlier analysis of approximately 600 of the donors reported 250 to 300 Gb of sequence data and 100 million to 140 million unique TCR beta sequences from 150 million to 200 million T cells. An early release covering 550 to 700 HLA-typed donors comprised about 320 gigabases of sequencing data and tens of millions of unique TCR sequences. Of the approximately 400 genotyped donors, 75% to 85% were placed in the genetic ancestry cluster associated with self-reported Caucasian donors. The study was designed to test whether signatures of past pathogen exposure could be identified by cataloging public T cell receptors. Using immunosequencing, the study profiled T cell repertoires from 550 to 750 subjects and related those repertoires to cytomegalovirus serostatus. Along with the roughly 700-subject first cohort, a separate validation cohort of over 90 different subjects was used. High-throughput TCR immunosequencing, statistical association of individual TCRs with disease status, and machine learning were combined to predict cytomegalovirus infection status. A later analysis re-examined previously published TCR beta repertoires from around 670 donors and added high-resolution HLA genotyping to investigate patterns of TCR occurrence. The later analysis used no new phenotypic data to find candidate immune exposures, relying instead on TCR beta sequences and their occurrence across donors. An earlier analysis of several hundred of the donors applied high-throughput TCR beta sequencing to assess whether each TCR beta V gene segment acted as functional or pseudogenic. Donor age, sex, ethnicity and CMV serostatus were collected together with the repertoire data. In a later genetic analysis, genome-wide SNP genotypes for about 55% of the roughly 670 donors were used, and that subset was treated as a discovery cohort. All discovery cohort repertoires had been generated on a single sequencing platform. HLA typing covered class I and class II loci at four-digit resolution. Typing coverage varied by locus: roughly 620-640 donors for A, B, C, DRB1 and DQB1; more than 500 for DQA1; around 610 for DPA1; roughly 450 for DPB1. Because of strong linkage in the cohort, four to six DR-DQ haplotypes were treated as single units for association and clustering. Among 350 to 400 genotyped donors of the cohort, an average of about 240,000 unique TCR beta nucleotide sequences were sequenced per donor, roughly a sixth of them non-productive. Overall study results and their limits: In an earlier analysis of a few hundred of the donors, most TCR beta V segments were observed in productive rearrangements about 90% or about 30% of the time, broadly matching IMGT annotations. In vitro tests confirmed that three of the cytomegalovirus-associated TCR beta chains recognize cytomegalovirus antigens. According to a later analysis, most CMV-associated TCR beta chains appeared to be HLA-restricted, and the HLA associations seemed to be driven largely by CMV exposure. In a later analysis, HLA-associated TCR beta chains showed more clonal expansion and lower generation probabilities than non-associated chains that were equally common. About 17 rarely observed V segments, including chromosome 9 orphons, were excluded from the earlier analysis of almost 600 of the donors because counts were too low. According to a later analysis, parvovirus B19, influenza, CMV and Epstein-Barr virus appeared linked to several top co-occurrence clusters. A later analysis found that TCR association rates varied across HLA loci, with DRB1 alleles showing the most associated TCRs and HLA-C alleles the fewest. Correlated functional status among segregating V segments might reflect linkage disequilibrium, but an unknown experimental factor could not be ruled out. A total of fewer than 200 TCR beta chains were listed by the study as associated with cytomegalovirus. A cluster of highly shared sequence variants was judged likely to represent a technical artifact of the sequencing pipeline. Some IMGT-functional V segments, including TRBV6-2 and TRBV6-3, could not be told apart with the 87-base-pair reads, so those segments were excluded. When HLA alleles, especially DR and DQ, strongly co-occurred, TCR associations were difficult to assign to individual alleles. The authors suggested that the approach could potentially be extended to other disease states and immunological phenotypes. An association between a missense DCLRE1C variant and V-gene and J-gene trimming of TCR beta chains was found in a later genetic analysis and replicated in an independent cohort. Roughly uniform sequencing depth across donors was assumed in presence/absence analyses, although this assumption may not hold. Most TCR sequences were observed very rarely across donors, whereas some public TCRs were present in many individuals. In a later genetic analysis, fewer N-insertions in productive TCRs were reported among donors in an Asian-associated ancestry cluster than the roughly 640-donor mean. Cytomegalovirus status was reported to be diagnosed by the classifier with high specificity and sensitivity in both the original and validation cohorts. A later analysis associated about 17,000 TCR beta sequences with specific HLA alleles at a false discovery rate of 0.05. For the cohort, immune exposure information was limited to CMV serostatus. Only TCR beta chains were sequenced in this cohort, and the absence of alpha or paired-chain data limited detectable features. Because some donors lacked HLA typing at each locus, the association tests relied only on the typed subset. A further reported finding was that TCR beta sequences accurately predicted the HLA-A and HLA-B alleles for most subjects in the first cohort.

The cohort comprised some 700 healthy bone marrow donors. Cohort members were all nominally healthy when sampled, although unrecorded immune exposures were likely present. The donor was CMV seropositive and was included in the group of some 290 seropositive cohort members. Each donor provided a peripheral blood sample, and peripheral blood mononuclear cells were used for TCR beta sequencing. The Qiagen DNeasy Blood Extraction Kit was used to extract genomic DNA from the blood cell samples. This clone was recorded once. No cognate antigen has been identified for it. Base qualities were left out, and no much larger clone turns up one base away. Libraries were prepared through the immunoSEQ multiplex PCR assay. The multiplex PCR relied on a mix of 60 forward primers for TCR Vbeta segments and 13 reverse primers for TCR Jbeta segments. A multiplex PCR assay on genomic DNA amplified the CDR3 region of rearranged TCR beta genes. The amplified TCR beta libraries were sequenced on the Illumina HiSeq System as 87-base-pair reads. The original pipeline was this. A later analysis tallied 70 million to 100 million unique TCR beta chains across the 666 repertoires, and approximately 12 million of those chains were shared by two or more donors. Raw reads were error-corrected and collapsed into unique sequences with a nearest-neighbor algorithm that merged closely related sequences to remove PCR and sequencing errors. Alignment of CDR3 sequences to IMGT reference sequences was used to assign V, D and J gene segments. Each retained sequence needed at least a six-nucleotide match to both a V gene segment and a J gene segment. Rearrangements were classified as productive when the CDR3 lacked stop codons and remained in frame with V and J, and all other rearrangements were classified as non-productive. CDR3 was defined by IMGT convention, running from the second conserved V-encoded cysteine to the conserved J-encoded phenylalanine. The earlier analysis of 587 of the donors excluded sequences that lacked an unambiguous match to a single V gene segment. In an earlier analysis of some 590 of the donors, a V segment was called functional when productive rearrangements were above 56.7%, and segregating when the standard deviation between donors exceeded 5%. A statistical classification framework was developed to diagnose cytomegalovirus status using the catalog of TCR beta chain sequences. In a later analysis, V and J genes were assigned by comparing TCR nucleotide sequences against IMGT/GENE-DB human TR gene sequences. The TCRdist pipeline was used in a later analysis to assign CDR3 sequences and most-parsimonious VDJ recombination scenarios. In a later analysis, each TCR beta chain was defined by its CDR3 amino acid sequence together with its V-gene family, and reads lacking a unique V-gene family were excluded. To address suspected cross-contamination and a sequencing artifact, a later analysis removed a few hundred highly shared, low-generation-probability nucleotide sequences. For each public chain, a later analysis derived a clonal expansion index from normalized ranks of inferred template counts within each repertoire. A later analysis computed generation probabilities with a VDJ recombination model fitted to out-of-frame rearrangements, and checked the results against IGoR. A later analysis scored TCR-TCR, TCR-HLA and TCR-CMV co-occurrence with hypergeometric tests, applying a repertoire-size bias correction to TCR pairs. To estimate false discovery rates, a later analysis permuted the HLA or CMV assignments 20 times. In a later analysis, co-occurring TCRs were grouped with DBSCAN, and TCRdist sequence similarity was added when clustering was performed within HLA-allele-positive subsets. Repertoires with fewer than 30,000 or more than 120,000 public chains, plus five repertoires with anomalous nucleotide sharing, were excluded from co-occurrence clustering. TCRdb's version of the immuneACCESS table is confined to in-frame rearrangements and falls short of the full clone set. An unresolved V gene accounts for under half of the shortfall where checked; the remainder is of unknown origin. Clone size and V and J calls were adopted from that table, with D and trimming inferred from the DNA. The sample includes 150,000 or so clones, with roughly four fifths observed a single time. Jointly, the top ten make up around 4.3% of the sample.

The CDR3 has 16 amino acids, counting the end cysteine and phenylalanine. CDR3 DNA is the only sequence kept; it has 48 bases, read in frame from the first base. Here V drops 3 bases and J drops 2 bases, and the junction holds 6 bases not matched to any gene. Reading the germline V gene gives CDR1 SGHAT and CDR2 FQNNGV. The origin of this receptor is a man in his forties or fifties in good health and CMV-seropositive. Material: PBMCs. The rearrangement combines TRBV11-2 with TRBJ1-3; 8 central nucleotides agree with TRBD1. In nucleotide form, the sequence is TGTGCCAGCAGCTTGAACAGGGGGATTGCTGGAAACACCATATATTTT. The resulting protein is CASSLNRGIAGNTIYF.